This TCR beta chain was observed in a study of type 1 regulatory T cells (dated by TCRdb to about 2021). Regarding the complete study: The study characterized an in vitro protocol that generated a Tr1-enriched, alloantigen-specific CD4 T cell product named T-allo10. Patients with hematological malignancies who were receiving allogeneic hematopoietic stem cell transplantation were the group in which T-allo10 was being clinically evaluated. What the work shows at the level of the full study, not this receptor alone: Compared with non-Tr1 cells, Tr1 cells had a narrower TCR repertoire, and the study took this difference to reflect clonal expansion driven by alloantigen.

The sequencer listed for this sample is Illumina MiSeq. Through fastp at Q25 and MiXCR, TCRdb rebuilt clones from the public reads, retaining in-frame beta chains. Rows with one shared CDR3 protein collapse into an entry with the most common genes and DNA. Within this sample are about 39,000 distinct CDR3 sequences, with less than 15% of them counted one time only. The top ten clones comprise approximately 8% of the sample. This clonotype was seen many times. Its cognate antigen has yet to be identified. Qualities for individual bases were not recorded, and no much larger clone is one base off. From the germline V gene, CDR1 is SQVTM and CDR2 is ANQGSEA. From V the trimming removes 7 bases and from J it removes 9 bases, while the gene matches leave 14 bases of the junction unaccounted for. The CDR3 runs 13 amino acids, cysteine and phenylalanine included. Only the CDR3 portion is preserved as DNA: 39 bases, with reading frame beginning at the first base.

This receptor was taken from a human donor in good health. The sequence joins TRBV29-1 to TRBJ2-7, and 8 junction bases match TRBD2. Input material: cultured non-Tr1 T cells, either the whole culture or a sorted T cell fraction (not recorded which). The cell subset or site label for this specimen denotes: non-Tr1 population from the T-allo10 product. This receptor carries the CDR3 CSASGTRGDAQYF. The sequence in DNA is TGCAGCGCTTCCGGGACTAGAGGTGACGCGCAGTACTTC.